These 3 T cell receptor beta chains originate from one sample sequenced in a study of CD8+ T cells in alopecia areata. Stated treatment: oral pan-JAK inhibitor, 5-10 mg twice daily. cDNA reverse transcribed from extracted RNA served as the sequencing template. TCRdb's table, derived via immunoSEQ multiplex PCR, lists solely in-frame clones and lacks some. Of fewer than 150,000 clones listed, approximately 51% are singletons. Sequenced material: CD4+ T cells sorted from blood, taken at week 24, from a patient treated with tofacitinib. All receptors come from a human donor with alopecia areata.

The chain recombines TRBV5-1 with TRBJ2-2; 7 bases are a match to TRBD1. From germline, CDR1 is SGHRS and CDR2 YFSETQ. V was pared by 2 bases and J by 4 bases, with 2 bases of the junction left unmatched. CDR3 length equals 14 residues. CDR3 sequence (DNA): TGCGCCAGCAGCTTCAGGGGGAGCACCGGGGAGCTGTTTTTT. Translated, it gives CASSFRGSTGELFF.

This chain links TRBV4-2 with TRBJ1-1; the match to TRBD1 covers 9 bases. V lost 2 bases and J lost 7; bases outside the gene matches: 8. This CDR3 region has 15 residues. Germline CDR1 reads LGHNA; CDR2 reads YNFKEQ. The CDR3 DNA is TGTGCCAGCAGCCAACTACAGGGGGCGCATAGTGAAGCTTTCTTT. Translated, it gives CASSQLQGAHSEAFF.

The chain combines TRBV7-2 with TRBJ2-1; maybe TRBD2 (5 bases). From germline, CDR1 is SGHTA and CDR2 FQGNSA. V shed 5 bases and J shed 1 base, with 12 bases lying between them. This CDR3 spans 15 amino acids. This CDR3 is CASSQEADSYNEQFF. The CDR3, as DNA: TGTGCCAGCAGCCAGGAAGCGGATTCCTACAATGAGCAGTTCTTC.